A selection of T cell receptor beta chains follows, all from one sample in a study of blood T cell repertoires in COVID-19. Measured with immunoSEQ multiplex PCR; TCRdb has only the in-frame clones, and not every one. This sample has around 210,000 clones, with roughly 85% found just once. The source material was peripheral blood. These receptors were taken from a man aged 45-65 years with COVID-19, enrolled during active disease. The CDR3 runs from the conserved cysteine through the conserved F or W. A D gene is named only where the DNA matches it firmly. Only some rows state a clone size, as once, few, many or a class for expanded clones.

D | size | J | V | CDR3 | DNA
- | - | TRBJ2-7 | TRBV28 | CASSPLRDILYEQYF | TGTGCCAGCAGCCCCCTTCGGGACATCCTCTACGAGCAGTACTTC
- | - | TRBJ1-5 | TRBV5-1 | CASSREGYSNQPQHF | TGCGCCAGCAGCCGGGAGGGATATAGCAATCAGCCCCAGCATTTT
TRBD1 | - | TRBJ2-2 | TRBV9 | CASSAWWTGGDTGELFF | TGTGCCAGCAGCGCTTGGTGGACAGGGGGGGACACCGGGGAGCTGTTTTTT
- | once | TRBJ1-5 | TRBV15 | CATSRTINQPQHF | TGTGCCACCAGCAGGACAATCAATCAGCCCCAGCATTTT
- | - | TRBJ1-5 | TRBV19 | CASSTKTGSGQPQHF | TGTGCCAGTAGTACGAAGACGGGGTCCGGACAGCCCCAGCATTTT
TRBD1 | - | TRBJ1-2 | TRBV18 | CASSPGQGAVYGYTF | TGTGCCAGCTCACCGGGACAGGGGGCTGTCTATGGCTACACCTTC
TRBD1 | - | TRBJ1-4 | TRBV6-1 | CASSEEGTGTPRINEKLFF | TGTGCCAGCAGTGAAGAGGGGACAGGGACCCCAAGGATTAATGAAAAACTGTTTTTT
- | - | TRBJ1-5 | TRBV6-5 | CASSFLTDSNQPQHF | TGTGCCAGCAGTTTCTTGACAGATAGCAATCAGCCCCAGCATTTT
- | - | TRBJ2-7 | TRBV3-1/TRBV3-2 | CASSSQGSYEQYF | TGTGCCAGCAGCTCGCAGGGTTCCTACGAGCAGTACTTC
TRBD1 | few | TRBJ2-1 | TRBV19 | CASSETGGRDEQFF | TGTGCCAGTAGTGAGACAGGGGGTCGAGATGAGCAGTTCTTC
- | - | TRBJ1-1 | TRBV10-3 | CAISESHRQMNTEAFF | TGTGCCATCAGTGAGTCCCACAGGCAAATGAACACTGAAGCTTTCTTT
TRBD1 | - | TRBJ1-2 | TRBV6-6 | CASSRDRRNYGYTF | TGTGCCAGCAGCAGGGACAGGCGAAACTATGGCTACACCTTC
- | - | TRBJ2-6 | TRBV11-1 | CASSLQVRSGANVLTF | TGTGCCAGCAGCTTACAGGTCCGCTCTGGGGCCAACGTCCTGACTTTC
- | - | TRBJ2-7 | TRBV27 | CASSSVGAEQYF | TGTGCCAGCAGTTCGGTAGGGGCCGAGCAGTACTTC
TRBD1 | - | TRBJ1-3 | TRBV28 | CASRWDRAQHSGNTIYF | TGTGCCAGCAGATGGGACAGGGCCCAACATTCTGGAAACACCATATATTTT
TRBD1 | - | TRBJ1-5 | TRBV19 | CASSIWRGPYQPQHF | TGTGCCAGTAGTATATGGAGGGGGCCATATCAGCCCCAGCATTTT
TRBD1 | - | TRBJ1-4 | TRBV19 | CASSRTGTGDEKLFF | TGTGCCAGTAGTAGGACCGGGACAGGGGACGAAAAACTGTTTTTT
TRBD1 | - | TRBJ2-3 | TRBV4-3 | CASSQEDRDWGTDTQYF | TGCGCCAGCAGCCAAGAGGACAGGGATTGGGGCACAGATACGCAGTATTTT
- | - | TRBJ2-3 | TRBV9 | CASSVGNPVADTQYF | TGTGCCAGCAGCGTAGGGAATCCGGTAGCGGATACGCAGTATTTT
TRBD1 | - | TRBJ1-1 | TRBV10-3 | CATSDRTNTEAFF | TGTGCCACCTCGGACAGGACCAACACTGAAGCTTTCTTT
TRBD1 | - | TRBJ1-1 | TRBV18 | CASSPAGTGGSHTEAFF | TGTGCCAGCTCACCCGCCGGGACAGGGGGCTCGCACACTGAAGCTTTCTTT
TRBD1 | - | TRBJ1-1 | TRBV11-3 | CASSGGGGDTEAFF | TGTGCCAGCAGTGGAGGGGGCGGGGACACTGAAGCTTTCTTT
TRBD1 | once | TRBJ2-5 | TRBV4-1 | CASSGLGQGKETQYF | TGCGCCAGCAGCGGCCTGGGACAGGGGAAAGAGACCCAGTACTTC
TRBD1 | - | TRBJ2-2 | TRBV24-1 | CATSGRTGGTGELFF | TGTGCCACCAGTGGGAGGACAGGGGGCACCGGGGAGCTGTTTTTT
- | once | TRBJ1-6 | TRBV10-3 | CAINPTGDSPLHF | TGTGCCATCAACCCCACGGGGGATTCACCCCTCCACTTT
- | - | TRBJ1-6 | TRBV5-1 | CASSLDGGSYNSPLHF | TGCGCCAGCAGCTTGGACGGGGGCTCCTATAATTCACCCCTCCACTTT
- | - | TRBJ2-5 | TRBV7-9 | CASSSGQRETQYF | TGTGCCAGCAGCAGCGGACAGAGGGAGACCCAGTACTTC
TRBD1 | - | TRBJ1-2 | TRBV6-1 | CASSVKTGVGYYGYTF | TGTGCCAGCAGTGTAAAAACAGGGGTGGGGTACTATGGCTACACCTTC
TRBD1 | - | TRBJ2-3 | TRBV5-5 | CASSSHTGANTDTQYF | TGTGCCAGCAGCTCACACACAGGGGCAAACACAGATACGCAGTATTTT
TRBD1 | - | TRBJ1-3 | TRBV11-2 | CASSIDRVVGNTIYF | TGTGCCAGCAGCATAGACAGGGTGGTTGGAAACACCATATATTTT
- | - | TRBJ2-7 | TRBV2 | CAIRGGYEQYF | TGTGCCATAAGGGGGGGCTACGAGCAGTACTTC